The 17 T cell receptor beta chains listed next were all sequenced from one sample in a study of cytomegalovirus exposure and HLA in healthy donors. The PCR made use of 60 Vbeta and 13 Jbeta primers. The repertoire was sequenced with immunoSEQ multiplex PCR; TCRdb's copy has only in-frame clones and lacks some. This sample has 70,000 to 90,000 clones; roughly four fifths occur once, and the top ten carry around 10%. The source material was PBMCs. These receptors were collected from a male donor in good health and CMV-seropositive.

The chain has TRBV6-5 and TRBJ2-2; D is possibly TRBD2 (5 bases). Per germline, CDR1 MNHEY and CDR2 SVGAGI. V gave up 2 bases and J gave up 1 base, with 8 bases separating them. The CDR3 sequence is 15 residues long. CDR3 nucleotides: TGTGCCAGCAGTTACAGTGGAGGGAACACCGGGGAGCTGTTTTTT. Protein product: CASSYSGGNTGELFF.

The chain recombines TRBV7-9 with TRBJ1-3; 9 bases align to TRBD1. With 8 bases clipped from V and 0 bases from J, the junction kept 5 bases outside the gene matches. There are 15 residues in the CDR3. CDR1 and CDR2 (germline): SEHNR, FQNEAQ (reference sequence). The CDR3 DNA reads TGTGCCAGCTCGGGACAGGGACACTCTGGAAACACCATATATTTT. Residues: CASSGQGHSGNTIYF.

This clone was picked up a small number of times. J is TRBJ1-4 and V is TRBV5-8, with 7 nucleotides matching TRBD1. The V and J ends lost 0 bases and 4 bases, in that order; junction bases with no gene match: 6. The CDR3 consists of 16 residues. From germline, CDR1 is SGHTS and CDR2 YDEGEE. CDR3 protein: CASSLVSGTDNEKLFF. The DNA of the CDR3 is TGTGCCAGCAGCTTGGTATCCGGGACAGATAATGAAAAACTGTTTTTT.

The chain recombines TRBV6-1 with TRBJ1-5; 8 bases align to TRBD1. V shed 1 base and J 9 bases; nucleotides not matched to a gene: 14. This CDR3 comprises 17 residues. Germline V gene sequence: CDR1 MNHNS, CDR2 SASEGT. The CDR3 spells CASSEGTRTGPWRPQHF. CDR3 in DNA: TGTGCCAGCAGTGAAGGAACGAGGACAGGGCCTTGGAGGCCCCAGCATTTT.

This clone has just a few counts. The gene calls are TRBV2 and TRBJ2-7; TRBD2 matches 10 bases. This CDR3 has 13 amino acids. Unmatched junction bases numbered 2, after V lost 7 bases and J lost 2 bases. Germline CDR1 reads SNHLY; CDR2 reads FYNNEI. The DNA for the CDR3 is TGTGCCAGCACCGGGACTAGCGCCTACGAGCAGTACTTC. It encodes CASTGTSAYEQYF.

The V and J genes are TRBV30 and TRBJ2-5; 7 bases agree with TRBD2. The CDR3 extends over 14 amino acids. V shed 3 bases, J shed 5 bases, and the junction held 9 bases outside the gene matches. Germline lookup yields CDR1 GTSNPN and CDR2 SVGIG (reference sequence). The CDR3 DNA follows: TGTGCCTGGAGCGTGGGGGGGGGAGTGGAGACCCAGTACTTC. Protein: CAWSVGGGVETQYF.

The chain uses TRBV19 and TRBJ2-7; the match to TRBD1 covers 7 bases. V shed 4 bases and J 0 bases; nucleotides not matched to a gene: 6. Germline V CDR1 and CDR2: LNHDA, SQIVND (reference sequence). This CDR3 has 15 amino acids. The CDR3 loop is CASSKGQLPSYEQYF. The DNA for the CDR3 is TGTGCCAGTAGTAAGGGACAGCTTCCCTCCTACGAGCAGTACTTC.

The chain recombines TRBV7-3 with TRBJ1-4; no firm D call. CDR3 length: 12 amino acids. Germline loops: CDR1 SGHTA, CDR2 FQGTGA. Trimming took off 5 bases at V and 4 bases at J, with 5 bases between the two ends. CDR3: CASSPRNEKLFF. The CDR3 DNA sequence: TGTGCCAGCAGCCCCCGTAATGAAAAACTGTTTTTT.

This clone came up once. The chain links TRBV7-9 to TRBJ2-7; D ambiguous. Germline V gene sequence: CDR1 SEHNR, CDR2 FQNEAQ (reference sequence). V was shortened by 2 bases and J by 5 bases, with 13 bases between the two germline ends. The CDR3 extends over 14 amino acids. CDR3 DNA: TGTGCCAGCAGCTTATTGGCAGGTCGCCACGAGCAGTACTTC. This encodes CASSLLAGRHEQYF.

The chain has TRBV6-1 and TRBJ1-3; D remains unclear. The germline V and J ends were trimmed by 4 bases and 0 bases, with 10 bases remaining between them. Looked up from germline, CDR1 is MNHNS and CDR2 is SASEGT. The CDR3 totals 15 residues. The CDR3 DNA reads as TGTGCCAGCAGTGTGCGACTGACCTCTGGAAACACCATATATTTT. Encoded protein: CASSVRLTSGNTIYF.

V usage is TRBV2 and J usage is TRBJ1-3; D perhaps matches TRBD1 (5 bases). The CDR3 runs 16 residues. Trimming took off 3 bases at V and 2 bases at J, with 14 bases between the two ends. The germline V gene has CDR1 SNHLY and CDR2 FYNNEI. CDR3 amino acids: CASSEEMTVPGNTIYF. CDR3 DNA: TGTGCCAGCAGTGAGGAGATGACAGTCCCTGGAAACACCATATATTTT.

This clone was picked up a small number of times. In nucleotides, the CDR3 is TGTGCCATCAGTGGAGGAACCGGGGAGCTGTTTTTT. The encoded protein is CAISGGTGELFF. The chain is built from TRBV10-3 and TRBJ2-2; D is undetermined. The V end lost 4 bases, the J end lost 5 bases, and 5 bases lay between the germline ends. Germline CDR1 ENHRY, CDR2 SYGVKD. This CDR3 has 12 amino acids.

This sequence joins TRBV25-1 and TRBJ2-1, with 8 bases identical to TRBD1. CDR3 size: 14 residues. In germline, CDR1 is MGHDK, CDR2 SYGVNS. The junction had 6 bases not matched to a gene; V was cut back by 3 bases and J by 8 bases. CDR3 sequence (DNA): TGTGCCAGCAGTGAGAGGCAGGGGGCGGATGAGCAGTTCTTC. Its translation is CASSERQGADEQFF. Looking up the rest from reference TRBV25-1 and TRBJ2-1 gives the full variable domain: EADIYQTPRYLVIGTGKKITLECSQTMGHDKMYWYQQDPGMELHLIHYSYGVNSTEKGDLSSESTVSRIRTEHFPLTLESARPSHTSQYLCASSERQGADEQFFGPGTRLTVL.

The CDR3 region has the DNA TGTGCCAGCAGCACGACAGAGTACCAAGAGACCCAGTACTTC. Protein sequence: CASSTTEYQETQYF. The chain uses TRBV5-6 and TRBJ2-5, with a tentative D call TRBD1 (5 bases). CDR1 is SGHDT, CDR2 YYEEEE, per germline. This CDR3 has 14 amino acids. The germline V and J ends were trimmed by 4 bases and 0 bases, with 10 bases remaining between them. Looking up the rest from reference TRBV5-6 and TRBJ2-5 gives the full variable domain: DAGVTQSPTHLIKTRGQQVTLRCSPKSGHDTVSWYQQALGQGPQFIFQYYEEEERQRGNFPDRFSGHQFPNYSSELNVNALLLGDSALYLCASSTTEYQETQYFGPGTRLLVL.

V and J are TRBV19 and TRBJ2-7; TRBD2 agrees at 7 bases. The CDR3 runs to 14 residues. V trimming: 5 bases; J trimming: 0 bases; junction bases outside the gene matches: 4. Per the germline V gene, CDR1 is LNHDA and CDR2 is SQIVND (reference sequence). The CDR3: CASSGRDGSYEQYF. The CDR3 DNA reads TGTGCCAGTAGTGGGAGGGACGGCTCCTACGAGCAGTACTTC.

The CDR3 bases are TGTGCCACCAGCAGAGCTAGAGGAGCCTACGAGCAGTACTTC. Translating gives CATSRARGAYEQYF. This chain joins TRBV15 and TRBJ2-7; D remains unclear. The V gene's germline CDR1 is LNHNV and CDR2 YYDKDF (reference sequence). Trimming removed 1 base from V and 2 bases from J, with 9 bases in between. The CDR3 has 14 amino acids. The full variable domain, rest sourced from reference TRBV15 and TRBJ2-7, is DAMVIQNPRYQVTQFGKPVTLSCSQTLNHNVMYWYQQKSSQAPKLLFHYYDKDFNNEADTPDNFQSRRPNTSFCFLDIRSPGLGDTAMYLCATSRARGAYEQYFGPGTRLTVT.

This sequence joins TRBV7-9 and TRBJ2-7; TRBD2 aligns across 9 bases. CDR1 and CDR2 from the germline V gene are SEHNR and FQNEAQ (reference sequence). CDR3 length: 14 residues. The ends lost 1 base at V and 6 bases at J; junction bases unmatched: 4. CDR3 sequence reads: CASSLGTAGGEQYF. The CDR3 coding sequence is TGTGCCAGCAGCTTAGGGACAGCGGGGGGCGAGCAGTACTTC. Supplemented by reference TRBV7-9 and TRBJ2-7, the full variable domain reads DTGVSQNPRHKITKRGQNVTFRCDPISEHNRLYWYRQTLGQGPEFLTYFQNEAQLEKSRLLSDRFSAERPKGSFSTLEIQRTEQGDSAMYLCASSLGTAGGEQYFGPGTRLTVT.